The subject of this entry is one T cell receptor (beta chain). What it recognizes is unknown. The CDR3 is made up of 15 amino acids. From germline, CDR1 is SGHDT and CDR2 YYEEEE. Trimming took 4 bases from V and 1 from J, leaving 12 bases between them. TCRdb used MiXCR to reprocess the 5' RACE reads, holding one entry per CDR3 protein. The sample consists of around 130,000 distinct CDR3 sequences, more than 13% of them appearing once. The data were taken from a study of T-cell memory formation after mild COVID-19. Looking at the study overall: The study found TCR clusters largely donor specific. General study results and limits: Some clones that responded were present in memory (sampled pre-infection), which suggests cross-reactive memory joined. A balance of CD4 and CD8 characterized clones contracting day 15 to 85, whereas later expanders leaned CD4+.

Sample: PBMCs or a T cell subset sorted from them (not recorded which). The rearrangement joins TRBV5-6 to TRBJ2-1, with D tentatively TRBD2 (6 bases). The receptor comes from an adult woman who had mild COVID-19 (a few samples of this study predate the infection). Cell type and time point are not known. DNA for the CDR3: TGTGCCAGCAGCACGGGAGAGTCGTCCTACAATGAGCAGTTCTTC. Its translation is CASSTGESSYNEQFF.